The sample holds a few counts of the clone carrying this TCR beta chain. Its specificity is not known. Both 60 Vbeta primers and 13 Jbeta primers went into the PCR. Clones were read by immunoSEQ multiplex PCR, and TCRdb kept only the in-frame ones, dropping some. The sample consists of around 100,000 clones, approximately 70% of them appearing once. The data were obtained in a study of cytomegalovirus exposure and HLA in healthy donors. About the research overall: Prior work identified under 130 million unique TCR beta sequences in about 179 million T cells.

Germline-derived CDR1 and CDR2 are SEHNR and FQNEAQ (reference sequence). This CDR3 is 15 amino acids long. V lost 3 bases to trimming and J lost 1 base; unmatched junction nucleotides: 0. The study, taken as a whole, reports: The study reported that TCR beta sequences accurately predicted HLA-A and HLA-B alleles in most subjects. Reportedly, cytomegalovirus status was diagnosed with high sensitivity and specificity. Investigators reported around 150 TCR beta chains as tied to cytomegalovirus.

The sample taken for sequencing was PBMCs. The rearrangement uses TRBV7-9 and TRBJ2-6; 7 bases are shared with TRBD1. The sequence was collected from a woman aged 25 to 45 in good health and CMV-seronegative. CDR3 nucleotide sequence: TGTGCCAGCAGCTTGACAGGGTCTGGGGCCAACGTCCTGACTTTC. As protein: CASSLTGSGANVLTF.